Listed here is a single T cell receptor beta chain. This sample was taken from a study of blood T cell repertoires in COVID-19. Study-wide context: Some COVID-19 samples were acute and others convalescent; all came from the United States, Italy and Spain. PBMCs, B-cell-depleted T cells, or T cells were the source of the cDNA or gDNA that made up the material.

Some clones are missing from TCRdb's copy, which holds only in-frame ones; the method was immunoSEQ multiplex PCR. Altogether some 65,000 clones are present, 85% being singletons, with the ten largest covering around 3%. Material for sequencing was peripheral blood. The sequence came from a man older than 75 with acute or convalescent COVID-19.

The CDR3 sequence: CAISESLADPPLVELFF. For the CDR3, the DNA is TGTGCCATCAGTGAGTCCCTAGCGGACCCTCCCCTCGTGGAGCTGTTTTTT. The chain joins TRBV10-3 to TRBJ2-2; 7 bases line up with TRBD2. V was pared by 0 bases and J by 10 bases, with 14 bases of the junction left unmatched. Germline lookup yields CDR1 ENHRY and CDR2 SYGVKD. CDR3 size: 17 residues.